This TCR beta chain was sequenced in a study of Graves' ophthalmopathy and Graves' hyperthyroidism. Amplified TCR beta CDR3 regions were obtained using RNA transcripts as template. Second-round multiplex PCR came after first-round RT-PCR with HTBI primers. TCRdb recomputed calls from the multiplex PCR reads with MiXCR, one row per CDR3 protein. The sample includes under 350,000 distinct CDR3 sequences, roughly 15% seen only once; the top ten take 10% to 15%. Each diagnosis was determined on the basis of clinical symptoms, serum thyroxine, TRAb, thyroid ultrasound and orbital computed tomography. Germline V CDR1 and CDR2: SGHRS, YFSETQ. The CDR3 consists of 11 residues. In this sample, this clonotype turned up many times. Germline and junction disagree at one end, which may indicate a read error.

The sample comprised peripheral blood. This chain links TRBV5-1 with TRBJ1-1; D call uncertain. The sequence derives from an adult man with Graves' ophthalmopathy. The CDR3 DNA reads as TGTGCCAGCAGGCTGAACACTGAAGCTTTCTTT. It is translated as CASRLNTEAFF. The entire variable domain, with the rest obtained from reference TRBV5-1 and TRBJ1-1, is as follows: KAGVTQTPRYLIKTRGQQVTLSCSPISGHRSVSWYQQTPGQGLQFLFEYFSETQRNKGNFPGRFSGRQFSNSRSEMNVSTLELGDSALYLCASRLNTEAFFGQGTRLTVV.